These 21 T cell receptor beta chains share one sample of origin, sequenced in a study of CDR3 diversity in severe acne. In TCRdb, the PCR reads were re-called with MiXCR into one record per CDR3 protein. The table shows 89,000 or so distinct CDR3 sequences, with roughly half occurring only once. Source material: blood. Receptors originate from a male donor in good health, serving as a control.

This clonotype showed up many times. This rearrangement joins TRBV19 to TRBJ1-5, with TRBD1 identical over 8 bases. The CDR3 sequence is 14 residues long. The trim removed 6 bases at V and 4 bases at J, leaving 5 bases unmatched. Germline V lookup: CDR1 LNHDA, CDR2 SQIVND (reference sequence). CDR3 bases: TGTGCCAGTAGCCCGGGACAGGCTAATCAGCCCCAGCATTTT. The encoded protein is CASSPGQANQPQHF.

A note on this clonotype: This CDR3 fails to terminate in the conserved phenylalanine or tryptophan, so it likely reflects a read error. Because the CDR3's place on the DNA is in doubt, the DNA is left out and the CDR3 is given as listed by TCRdb. The genes are TRBV6-5 and TRBJ2-7; the table's D call, TRBD2, has no DNA check behind it. The CDR3 region is 15 residues in length, termini included. Germline values: CDR1 MNHEY, CDR2 SVGAGI. CDR3 protein: CASSPLAGGTYEQHS.

By share, this clonotype ranks as medium-sized. The chain uses TRBV6-4 and TRBJ2-3, with 11 bases identical to TRBD2. V was clipped by 6 bases and J by 5 bases; unmatched bases: 7. The CDR3 has 15 amino acids. Germline CDR1 MRHNA, CDR2 SNTAGT. The CDR3 loop reads CASRPIAGGRDTQYF. Written as DNA, the CDR3 is TGTGCCAGCAGGCCGATAGCGGGAGGGCGAGATACGCAGTATTTT.

This clonotype has ten or more counts. The chain's CDR3 is CASSVDHRSTDTQYF. The CDR3 DNA follows: TGTGCCAGCAGCGTAGATCACCGTAGCACAGATACGCAGTATTTT. This rearrangement joins TRBV9 to TRBJ2-3; D is unclear. The CDR3 contains 15 residues. V gave up 0 bases and J gave up 0 bases, with 8 bases separating them. Germline V gene sequence: CDR1 SGDLS, CDR2 YYNGEE. The full variable domain, in which reference TRBV9 and TRBJ2-3 provide the parts outside the CDR3, is DSGVTQTPKHLITATGQRVTLRCSPRSGDLSVYWYQQSLDQGLQFLIQYYNGEERAKGNILERFSAQQFPDLHSELNLSSLELGDSALYFCASSVDHRSTDTQYFGPGTRLTVL.

This chain connects TRBV12-5 to TRBJ2-7; D is possibly TRBD1 (5 bases). The CDR3 has 12 amino acids. The germline gives CDR1 LGHNT, CDR2 FRNRAP. The ends were cut back, 6 bases at V and 1 base at J, with 7 bases in the middle. The CDR3 sequence is CASGRVSYEQYF. CDR3 nucleotides: TGTGCTAGTGGCAGGGTATCCTACGAGCAGTACTTC.

The gene calls are TRBV10-3 and TRBJ1-6, with 8 bases aligning to TRBD1. The germline V gene encodes CDR1 ENHRY and CDR2 SYGVKD. This CDR3 region has 15 residues. V shed 2 bases and J 9 bases; nucleotides not matched to a gene: 6. CDR3 region: CAISEGRGRGSPLHF. The CDR3 nucleotides read TGTGCCATCAGTGAGGGCAGGGGGCGGGGTTCACCCCTCCACTTT.

The chain is built from TRBV20-1 and TRBJ2-7; 8 bases fit TRBD1. Germline CDR1 reads DFQATT; CDR2 reads SNEGSKA (reference sequence). V lost 6 bases and J lost 5; bases outside the gene matches: 9. The CDR3 contains 13 residues. CDR3 bases: TGCAGTGCCCGAGCGGACAGGGTAAACGAGCAGTACTTC. As protein: CSARADRVNEQYF.

The sample holds a few counts of this clonotype. The chain employs TRBV9 and TRBJ2-7; 7 positions match TRBD2. Per the germline V gene, CDR1 is SGDLS and CDR2 is YYNGEE. The CDR3 is made up of 11 amino acids. J was trimmed by 6 bases and V by 5 bases; bases with no gene match: 2. The CDR3 DNA is TGTGCCAGCAGGGGGGGGGGCGAGCAGTACTTC. Translating gives CASRGGGEQYF.

V usage is TRBV20-1 and J usage is TRBJ1-5; D perhaps matches TRBD1 (6 bases). V was cut by 4 bases and J by 6 bases, with 16 bases left in between. Germline values: CDR1 DFQATT, CDR2 SNEGSKA (reference sequence). This CDR3 has 14 amino acids. CDR3 nucleotides: TGCAGTGCTAACAAGGGGGACGTTGTTCAGCCCCAGCATTTT. This gives the protein CSANKGDVVQPQHF.

The J gene is TRBJ2-3, the V gene TRBV29-1; 15 nucleotides match TRBD2. Germline V gene data show CDR1 as SQVTM and CDR2 as ANQGSEA. With 4 bases clipped from V and 0 bases from J, the junction kept 5 bases outside the gene matches. The CDR3 extends over 17 amino acids. CDR3 loop: CSVGTSGGAYSTDTQYF. The CDR3 DNA is TGCAGCGTTGGGACTAGCGGGGGGGCCTACAGCACAGATACGCAGTATTTT.

J is TRBJ2-5 and V is TRBV27; 9 nucleotides align to TRBD2. The CDR3 totals 17 residues. From germline, CDR1 is MNHEY and CDR2 SMNVEV (reference sequence). With V trimmed by 0 bases and J by 4 bases, 9 bases remained unmatched. This CDR3 reads CASSLSPSGTAGETQYF. The CDR3 nucleotides are TGTGCCAGCAGTTTATCCCCTAGCGGGACGGCCGGAGAGACCCAGTACTTC.

The CDR3 nucleotides read TGCAGCGTTGACCTCTACCCGTTGGAGACCCAGTACTTC. Protein sequence: CSVDLYPLETQYF. This chain connects TRBV29-1 to TRBJ2-5; D call uncertain. Per the germline V gene, CDR1 is SQVTM and CDR2 is ANQGSEA. V lost 3 bases and J lost 5, with 13 bases in between. The CDR3 totals 13 residues.

This chain connects TRBV20-1 to TRBJ2-5; 8 bases align to TRBD1. Germline assignment: CDR1 DFQATT and CDR2 SNEGSKA (reference sequence). The CDR3 is 12 residues long. After removal of 5 bases from V and 5 bases from J, the junction contained 4 bases not matched to a gene. CDR3 in amino acids: CSAQGAWETQYF. The DNA for the CDR3 is TGCAGTGCTCAGGGGGCATGGGAGACCCAGTACTTC.

The chain couples TRBV15 to TRBJ2-7; 12 bases are shared with TRBD1. The V gene's germline CDR1 is LNHNV and CDR2 YYDKDF (reference sequence). The CDR3 runs to 16 residues. Unmatched junction bases numbered 9, after V lost 2 bases and J lost 7 bases. Here the CDR3 reads CATSRLPGQGAREQYF. For the CDR3, the DNA is TGTGCCACCAGCAGACTACCGGGACAGGGGGCTCGGGAGCAGTACTTC.

This clonotype was counted a few times. V usage is TRBV5-1 and J usage is TRBJ1-5; D might be TRBD1 (5 bases). With 3 bases removed from V and 5 bases from J, the gap between germline ends came to 15 bases. The CDR3 extends over 15 amino acids. Germline V CDR1 and CDR2: SGHRS, YFSETQ. The CDR3 DNA is TGCGCCAGCAGCTACGGGGGGGTTTTGGATCAGCCCCAGCATTTT. It is translated as CASSYGGVLDQPQHF.

This clonotype appeared many times. The CDR3 DNA reads as TGTGCCGGAAGGATTGAGGACAGCCGGAATGAAAAACTGTTTTTT. It yields the protein CAGRIEDSRNEKLFF. This chain joins TRBV2 and TRBJ1-4; tentative D call: TRBD1 (6 bases). CDR1 is SNHLY, CDR2 FYNNEI, per germline. The CDR3 is 15 residues long. With 11 bases removed from V and 5 bases from J, the gap between germline ends came to 21 bases.

This clonotype was recorded many times. The CDR3 is CASGLWGAGETQYF. CDR3 nucleotide sequence: TGTGCTAGTGGTTTGTGGGGGGCAGGGGAGACCCAGTACTTC. The chain carries TRBV12-5 and TRBJ2-5; tentatively, D is TRBD1 or TRBD2 (6 bases each). V lost 2 bases, J lost 5 bases, and 12 bases lay in between. Germline V gene data show CDR1 as LGHNT and CDR2 as FRNRAP. CDR3 length: 14 amino acids.

This clonotype appeared a few times. The V gene is TRBV2, the J gene TRBJ1-2, with D unclear. The germline gives CDR1 SNHLY, CDR2 FYNNEI. The CDR3 totals 12 residues. V shed 6 bases and J shed 0 bases, with 5 bases lying between them. CDR3 bases: TGTGCCAGCAGCGGGGCTAACTATGGCTACACCTTC. This sequence encodes CASSGANYGYTF.

This clonotype has a handful of counts. The J gene is TRBJ1-1, the V gene TRBV5-5; D not resolved. The CDR3 sequence is 12 residues long. The germline V gene encodes CDR1 SGHKS and CDR2 YYEKEE (reference sequence). Trimming took 0 bases from V and 7 from J, leaving 7 bases between them. The CDR3 here is CASSLVGNEAFF. Here the CDR3 DNA reads TGTGCCAGCAGCTTGGTTGGGAATGAAGCTTTCTTT.

This clonotype was observed many times. This chain connects TRBV2 to TRBJ2-3, with TRBD1 matching 10 bases. This CDR3 is built from 13 residues. With 7 bases clipped from V and 4 bases from J, the junction kept 2 bases outside the gene matches. Germline V gene sequence: CDR1 SNHLY, CDR2 FYNNEI. The CDR3 DNA sequence: TGTGCCAGCATGACAGGGGGCGCAGATACGCAGTATTTT. Translated, it gives CASMTGGADTQYF.

In its sample, this clonotype was seen a few times. This chain uses TRBV20-1 with TRBJ2-3; 11 nucleotides align to TRBD2. Per germline, CDR1 DFQATT and CDR2 SNEGSKA (reference sequence). CDR3 length equals 14 residues. V dropped 6 bases and J dropped 2; count of bases not matched to a gene: 4. The CDR3 nucleotides read TGCAGTGCAGGACTAGCGGGTCCCACAGATACGCAGTATTTT. This encodes CSAGLAGPTDTQYF.